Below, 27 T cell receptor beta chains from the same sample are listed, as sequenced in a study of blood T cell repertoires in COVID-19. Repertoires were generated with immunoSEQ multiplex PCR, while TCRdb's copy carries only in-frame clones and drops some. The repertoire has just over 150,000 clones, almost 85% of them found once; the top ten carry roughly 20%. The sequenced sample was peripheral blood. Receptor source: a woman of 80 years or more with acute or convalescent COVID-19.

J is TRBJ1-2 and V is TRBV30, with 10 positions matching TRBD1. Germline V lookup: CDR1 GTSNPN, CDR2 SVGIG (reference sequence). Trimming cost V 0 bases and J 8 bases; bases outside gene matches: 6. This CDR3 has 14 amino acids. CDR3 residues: CAWSVQGTGDGYTF. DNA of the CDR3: TGTGCCTGGAGTGTACAGGGGACAGGGGACGGCTACACCTTC.

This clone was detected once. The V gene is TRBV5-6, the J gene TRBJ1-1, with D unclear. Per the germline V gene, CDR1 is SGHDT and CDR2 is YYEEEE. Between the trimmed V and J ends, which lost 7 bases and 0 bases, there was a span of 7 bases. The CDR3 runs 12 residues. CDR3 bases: TGTGCCAGCGGGAGCATGAACACTGAAGCTTTCTTT. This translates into CASGSMNTEAFF.

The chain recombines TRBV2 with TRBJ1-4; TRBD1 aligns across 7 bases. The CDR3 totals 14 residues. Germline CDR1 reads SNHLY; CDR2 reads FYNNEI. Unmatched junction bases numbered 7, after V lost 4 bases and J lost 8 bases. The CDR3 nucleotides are TGTGCCAGCAGTGCCAACAGGGGTGAGGAAAAACTGTTTTTT. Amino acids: CASSANRGEEKLFF. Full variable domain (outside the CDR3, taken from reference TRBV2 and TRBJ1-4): EPEVTQTPSHQVTQMGQEVILRCVPISNHLYFYWYRQILGQKVEFLVSFYNNEISEKSEIFDDQFSVERPDGSNFTLKIRSTKLEDSAMYFCASSANRGEEKLFFGSGTQLSVL.

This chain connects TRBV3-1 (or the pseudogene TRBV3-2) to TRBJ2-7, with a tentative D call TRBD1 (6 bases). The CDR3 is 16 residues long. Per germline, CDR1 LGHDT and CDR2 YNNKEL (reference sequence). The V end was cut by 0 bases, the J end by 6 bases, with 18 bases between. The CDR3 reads CASSQDVQGVRGEQYF. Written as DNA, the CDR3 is TGTGCCAGCAGCCAAGATGTACAGGGTGTTCGGGGCGAGCAGTACTTC.

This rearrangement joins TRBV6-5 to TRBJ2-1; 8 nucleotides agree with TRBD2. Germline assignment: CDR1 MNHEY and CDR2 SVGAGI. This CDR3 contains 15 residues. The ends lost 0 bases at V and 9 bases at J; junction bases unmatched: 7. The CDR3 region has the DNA TGTGCCAGCAGTTACTCTGCGGGGGGAGGCCGTGAGCAGTTCTTC. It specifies CASSYSAGGGREQFF.

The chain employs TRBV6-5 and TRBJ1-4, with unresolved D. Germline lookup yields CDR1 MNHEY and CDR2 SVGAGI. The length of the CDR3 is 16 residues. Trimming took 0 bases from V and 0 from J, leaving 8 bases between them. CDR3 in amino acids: CASSYSKLATNEKLFF. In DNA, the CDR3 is TGTGCCAGCAGTTACTCGAAACTGGCAACTAATGAAAAACTGTTTTTT.

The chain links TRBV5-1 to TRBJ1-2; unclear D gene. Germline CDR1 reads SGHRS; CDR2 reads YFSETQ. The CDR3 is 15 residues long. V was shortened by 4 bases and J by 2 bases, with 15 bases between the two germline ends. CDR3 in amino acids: CASSPLPGVNYGYTF. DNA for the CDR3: TGCGCCAGCAGCCCCCTCCCAGGCGTAAACTATGGCTACACCTTC. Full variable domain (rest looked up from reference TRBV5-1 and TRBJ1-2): KAGVTQTPRYLIKTRGQQVTLSCSPISGHRSVSWYQQTPGQGLQFLFEYFSETQRNKGNFPGRFSGRQFSNSRSEMNVSTLELGDSALYLCASSPLPGVNYGYTFGSGTRLTVV.

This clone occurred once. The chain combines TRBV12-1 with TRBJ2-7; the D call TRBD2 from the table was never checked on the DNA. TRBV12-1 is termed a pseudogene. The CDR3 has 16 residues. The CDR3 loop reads CASSILRSGISYEQYF. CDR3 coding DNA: TGTGCCAGCAGCATCCTTCGTAGCGGGATATCCTACGAGCAGTACTTC.

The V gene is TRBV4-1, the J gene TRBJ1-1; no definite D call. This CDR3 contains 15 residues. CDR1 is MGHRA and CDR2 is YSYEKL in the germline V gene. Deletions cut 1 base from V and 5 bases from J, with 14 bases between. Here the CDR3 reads CASSQVPAPGTEAFF. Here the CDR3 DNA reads TGCGCCAGCAGCCAAGTTCCGGCTCCAGGAACTGAAGCTTTCTTT.

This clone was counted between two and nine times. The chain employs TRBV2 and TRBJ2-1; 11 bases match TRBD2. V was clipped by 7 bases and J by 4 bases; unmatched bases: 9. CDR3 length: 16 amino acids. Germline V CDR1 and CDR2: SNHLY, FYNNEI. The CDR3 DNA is TGTGCCAGCACCAGACTAGCGGGAAGGGGTTACAATGAGCAGTTCTTC. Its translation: CASTRLAGRGYNEQFF.

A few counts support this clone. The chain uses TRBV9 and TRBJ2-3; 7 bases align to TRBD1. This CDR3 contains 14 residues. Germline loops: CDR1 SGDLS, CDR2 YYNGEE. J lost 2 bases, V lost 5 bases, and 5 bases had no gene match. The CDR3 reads CASSAGTATDTQYF. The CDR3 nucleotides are TGTGCCAGCAGTGCCGGGACAGCCACAGATACGCAGTATTTT.

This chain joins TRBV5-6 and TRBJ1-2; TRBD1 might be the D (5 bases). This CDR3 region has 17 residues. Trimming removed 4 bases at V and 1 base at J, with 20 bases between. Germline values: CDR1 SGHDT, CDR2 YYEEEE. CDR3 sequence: CASSGREDTDFNYGYTF. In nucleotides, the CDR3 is TGTGCCAGCAGCGGAAGAGAGGACACCGATTTTAACTATGGCTACACCTTC.

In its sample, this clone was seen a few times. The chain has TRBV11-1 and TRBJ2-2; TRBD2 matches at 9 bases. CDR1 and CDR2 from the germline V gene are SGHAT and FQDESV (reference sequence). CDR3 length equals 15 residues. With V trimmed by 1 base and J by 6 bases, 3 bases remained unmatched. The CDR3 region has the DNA TGTGCCAGCAGCTTAGTTAGCGGGAGAGCCGGGGAGCTGTTTTTT. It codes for CASSLVSGRAGELFF.

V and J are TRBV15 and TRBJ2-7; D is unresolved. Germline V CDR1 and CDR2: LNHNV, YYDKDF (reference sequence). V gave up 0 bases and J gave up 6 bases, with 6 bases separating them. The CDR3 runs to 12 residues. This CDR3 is CATSRENGEQYF. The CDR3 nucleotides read TGTGCCACCAGCAGAGAAAACGGCGAGCAGTACTTC.

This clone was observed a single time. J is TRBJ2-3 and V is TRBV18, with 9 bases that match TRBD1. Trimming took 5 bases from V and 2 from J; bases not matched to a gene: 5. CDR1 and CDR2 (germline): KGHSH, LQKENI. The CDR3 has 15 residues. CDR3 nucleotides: TGTGCCAGCTCAGAAAGGACAGGGGCCACAGATACGCAGTATTTT. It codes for CASSERTGATDTQYF.

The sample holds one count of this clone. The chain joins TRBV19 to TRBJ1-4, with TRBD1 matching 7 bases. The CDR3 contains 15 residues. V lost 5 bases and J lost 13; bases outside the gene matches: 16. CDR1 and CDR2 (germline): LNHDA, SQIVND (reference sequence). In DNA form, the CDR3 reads TGTGCCAGTAGTGAATCCCTGGGACAGTATGAAGGACTGTTTTTT. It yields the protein CASSESLGQYEGLFF.

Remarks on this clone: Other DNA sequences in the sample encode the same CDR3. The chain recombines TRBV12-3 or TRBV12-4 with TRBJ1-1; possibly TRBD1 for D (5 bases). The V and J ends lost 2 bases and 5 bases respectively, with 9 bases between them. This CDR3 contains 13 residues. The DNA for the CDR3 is TGTGCCAGCAGTTTAAGGGGAGGGACTGAAGCTTTCTTT. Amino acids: CASSLRGGTEAFF.

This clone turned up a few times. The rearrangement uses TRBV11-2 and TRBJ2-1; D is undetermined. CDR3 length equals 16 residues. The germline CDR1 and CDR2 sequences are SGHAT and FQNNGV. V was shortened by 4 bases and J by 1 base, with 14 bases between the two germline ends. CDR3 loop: CASSSMTHLSYNEQFF. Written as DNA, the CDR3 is TGTGCCAGCAGCTCAATGACACATCTATCCTACAATGAGCAGTTCTTC.

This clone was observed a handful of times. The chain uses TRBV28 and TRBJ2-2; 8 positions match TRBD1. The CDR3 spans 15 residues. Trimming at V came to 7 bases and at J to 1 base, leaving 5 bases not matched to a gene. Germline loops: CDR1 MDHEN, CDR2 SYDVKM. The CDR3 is CASTRTGRNTGELFF. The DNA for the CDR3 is TGTGCCAGCACCCGGACAGGGAGGAACACCGGGGAGCTGTTTTTT. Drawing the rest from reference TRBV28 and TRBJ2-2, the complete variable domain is DVKVTQSSRYLVKRTGEKVFLECVQDMDHENMFWYRQDPGLGLRLIYFSYDVKMKEKGDIPEGYSVSREKKERFSLILESASTNQTSMYLCASTRTGRNTGELFFGEGSRLTVL.

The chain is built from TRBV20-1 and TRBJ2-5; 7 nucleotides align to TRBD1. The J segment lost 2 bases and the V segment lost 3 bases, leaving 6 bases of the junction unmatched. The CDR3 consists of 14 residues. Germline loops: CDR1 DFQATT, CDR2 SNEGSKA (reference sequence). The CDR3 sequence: CSASPGQLQETQYF. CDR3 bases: TGCAGTGCTAGTCCGGGACAGCTACAAGAGACCCAGTACTTC.

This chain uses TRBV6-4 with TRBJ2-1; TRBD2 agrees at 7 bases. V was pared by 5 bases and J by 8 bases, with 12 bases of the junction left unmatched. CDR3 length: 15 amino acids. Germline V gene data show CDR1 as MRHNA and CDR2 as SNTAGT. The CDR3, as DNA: TGTGCCAGCAGTCAGGGACGGGCCGCGGGGGATGAGCAGTTCTTC. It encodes CASSQGRAAGDEQFF.

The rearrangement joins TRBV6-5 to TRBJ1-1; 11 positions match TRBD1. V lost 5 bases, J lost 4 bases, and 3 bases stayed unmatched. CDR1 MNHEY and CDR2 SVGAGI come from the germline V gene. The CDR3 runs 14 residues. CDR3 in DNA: TGTGCCAGCAGTCGCGGGACAGGGGGCACTGAAGCTTTCTTT. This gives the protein CASSRGTGGTEAFF.

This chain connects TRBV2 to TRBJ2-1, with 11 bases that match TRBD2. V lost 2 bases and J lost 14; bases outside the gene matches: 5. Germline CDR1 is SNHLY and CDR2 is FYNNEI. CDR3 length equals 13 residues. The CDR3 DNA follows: TGTGCCAGCAGTGAACCGGGACTAGCGGTGGAGTTCTTC. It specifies CASSEPGLAVEFF.

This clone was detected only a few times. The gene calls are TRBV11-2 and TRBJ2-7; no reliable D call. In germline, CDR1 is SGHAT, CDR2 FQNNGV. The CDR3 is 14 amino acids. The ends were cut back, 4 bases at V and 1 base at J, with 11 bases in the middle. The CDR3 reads CASSSAEWSYEQYF. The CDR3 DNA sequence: TGTGCCAGCAGCTCGGCGGAATGGTCCTACGAGCAGTACTTC.

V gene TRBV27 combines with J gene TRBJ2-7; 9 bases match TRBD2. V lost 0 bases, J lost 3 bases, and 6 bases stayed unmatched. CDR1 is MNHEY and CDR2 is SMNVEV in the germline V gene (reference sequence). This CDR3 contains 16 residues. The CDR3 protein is CASSLSPGTSYYEQYF. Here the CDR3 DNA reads TGTGCCAGCAGTTTATCCCCCGGGACTAGCTACTACGAGCAGTACTTC.

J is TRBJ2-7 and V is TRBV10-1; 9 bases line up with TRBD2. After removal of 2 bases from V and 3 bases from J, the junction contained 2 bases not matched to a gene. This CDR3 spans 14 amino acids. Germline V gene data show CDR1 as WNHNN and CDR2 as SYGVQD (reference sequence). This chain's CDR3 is CASSESGRIYEQYF. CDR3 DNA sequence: TGCGCCAGCAGTGAGAGCGGGAGGATCTACGAGCAGTACTTC.

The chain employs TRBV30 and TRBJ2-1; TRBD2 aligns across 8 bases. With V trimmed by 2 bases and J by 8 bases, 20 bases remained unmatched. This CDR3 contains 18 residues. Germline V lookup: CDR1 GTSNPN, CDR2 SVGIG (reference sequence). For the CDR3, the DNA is TGTGCCTGGAGTAATGTAGCGGGGAACCCAACCCTGCCCGATGAGCAGTTCTTC. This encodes CAWSNVAGNPTLPDEQFF.